This T cell receptor beta chain was captured in a study of regulatory T cells in long-lasting Graves disease. As to time point: newly diagnosed GD, antithyroid drugs for less than 3 months. RNA isolated from PBMCs was used to make the TCR library. The authors built TCR beta libraries using iRepertoire HTBI primers and Arm-PCR of CDR3 regions. TCRdb re-called the multiplex PCR reads with MiXCR, one entry per CDR3 protein. The table shows 620,000 or so distinct CDR3 sequences, with roughly 15% occurring only once. The V and J ends lost 2 bases and 4 bases, in that order; junction bases with no gene match: 12. CDR1 and CDR2 from the germline V gene are SGHNT and YYREEE (reference sequence). This CDR3 spans 17 amino acids. These records were also assigned to another study, of T cells in Graves' hyperthyroidism and ophthalmopathy.

The sequences come from peripheral blood mononuclear cells (PBMCs), collected at new diagnosis, from a patient treated with antithyroid drugs. The origin of this receptor is a woman aged 30 to 39 with Graves disease. The rearrangement joins TRBV5-4 to TRBJ2-7; 10 bases are shared with TRBD2. DNA for the CDR3: TGTGCCAGCAGCTTCTTAGCGCCTAGCGGGAGTAAGTACGAGCAGTACTTC. The encoded protein is CASSFLAPSGSKYEQYF.